The rows below give T cell receptor beta chains drawn from one sample of a study of blood T cell repertoires in COVID-19. TCRdb keeps only in-frame clones here, not all; method: immunoSEQ multiplex PCR. The sample has 250,000 to 350,000 clones; approximately 84% are singletons. The sequenced sample was peripheral blood. The origin of the receptors is a human donor with COVID-19, enrolled during active disease. The donor label of this sample is uncertain. CDR3s include the opening cysteine and the closing phenylalanine or tryptophan. A D gene is named only where the DNA matches it firmly. Where a row states a size, it is once, few, many or the class of an expanded clone; other rows omit it.

cdr3_length	d_call	j_call	clone_size	v_call	cdr3_aa	cdr3_nt
16	NA	TRBJ2-2	few	TRBV4-3	CASSQDISSYTGELFF	TGCGCCAGCAGCCAAGATATTAGCTCCTACACCGGGGAGCTGTTTTTT
14	TRBD1	TRBJ1-2	NA	TRBV7-8	CASSVRGTDYGYTF	TGTGCCAGCAGCGTAAGAGGGACAGACTATGGCTACACCTTC
14	TRBD2	TRBJ2-5	NA	TRBV7-3	CASSPGLEVETQYF	TGTGCCAGCAGCCCCGGACTAGAGGTTGAGACCCAGTACTTC
14	TRBD2	TRBJ2-7	NA	TRBV11-2	CASSSEGLAVQQYF	TGTGCCAGCAGCTCAGAAGGACTAGCGGTGCAGCAGTACTTC
15	TRBD1	TRBJ2-1	NA	TRBV7-2	CASSKNRGLNNEQFF	TGTGCCAGCAGCAAAAACAGGGGGCTAAACAATGAGCAGTTCTTC
13	NA	TRBJ2-3	once	TRBV12-3/TRBV12-4	CASITETVGTQYF	TGTGCCAGCATTACCGAGACAGTGGGTACGCAGTATTTT
16	TRBD1	TRBJ1-1	NA	TRBV28	CASSFIRDRGLAEAFF	TGTGCCAGCAGTTTTATCCGAGACAGGGGGCTCGCTGAAGCTTTCTTT
15	TRBD1	TRBJ1-2	NA	TRBV19	CASTPGQNPNYGYTF	TGTGCCAGTACCCCGGGACAGAACCCGAACTATGGCTACACCTTC
18	TRBD2	TRBJ2-3	once	TRBV4-1	CASSARVGLAGAGDTQYF	TGCGCCAGCAGCGCCCGAGTCGGACTAGCGGGAGCGGGAGATACGCAGTATTTT
13	TRBD1	TRBJ1-2	NA	TRBV29-1	CSVRGQGEGGYTF	TGCAGCGTGCGGGGACAGGGGGAAGGTGGCTACACCTTC
14	NA	TRBJ2-7	NA	TRBV28	CASSFPRDPYEQYF	TGTGCCAGCAGTTTCCCGCGGGATCCCTACGAGCAGTACTTC
13	NA	TRBJ2-7	NA	TRBV3-1/TRBV3-2	CASSQRADYVQYF	TGTGCCAGCAGCCAAAGGGCGGACTATGTGCAGTACTTC
15	NA	TRBJ2-5	NA	TRBV28	CASSLGAGLRETQYF	TGTGCCAGCAGCTTAGGGGCAGGGCTCCGGGAGACCCAGTACTTC
16	NA	TRBJ2-5	NA	TRBV19	CASSIGGSTTQETQYF	TGTGCCAGTAGTATTGGTGGCAGTACAACCCAAGAGACCCAGTACTTC
13	NA	TRBJ2-3	NA	TRBV9	CASARVYADTQYF	TGTGCCAGCGCCAGGGTCTATGCAGATACGCAGTATTTT
15	TRBD1	TRBJ1-2	NA	TRBV5-6	CASSGRQGAVYGYTF	TGTGCCAGCAGCGGACGACAGGGGGCTGTCTATGGCTACACCTTC
16	TRBD1	TRBJ1-5	NA	TRBV28	CASSPDRGRSNQPQHF	TGTGCCAGCAGTCCGGACAGGGGACGAAGCAATCAGCCCCAGCATTTT
14	TRBD1	TRBJ1-3	NA	TRBV7-3	CASSFTGAGNTIYF	TGTGCCAGCAGCTTCACAGGGGCAGGAAACACCATATATTTT
15	NA	TRBJ2-7	NA	TRBV10-2	CASSSSGTSGLVQYF	NA
16	TRBD2	TRBJ2-5	few	TRBV7-9	CASSKERNSGGETQYF	TGTGCCAGCAGCAAGGAGAGGAATAGCGGGGGAGAGACCCAGTACTTC
15	TRBD2	TRBJ2-7	NA	TRBV6-5	CASSLTSGNFYEQYF	TGTGCCAGCAGCCTGACTAGCGGAAACTTTTACGAGCAGTACTTC
14	TRBD2	TRBJ2-1	NA	TRBV28	CASSLLAGGREQFF	TGTGCCAGCAGTTTACTAGCGGGAGGTAGGGAGCAGTTCTTC
17	TRBD1	TRBJ2-7	NA	TRBV20-1	CSASAQQGAVYGNEQYF	TGCAGTGCTAGTGCGCAACAGGGGGCGGTTTACGGAAACGAGCAGTACTTC
14	NA	TRBJ2-7	NA	TRBV2	CASKLDTEGHEQYF	TGTGCCAGCAAGCTGGACACAGAAGGACACGAGCAGTACTTC
15	NA	TRBJ2-5	NA	TRBV11-2	CASSLSSAYQETQYF	TGTGCCAGCAGCTTATCTAGCGCCTACCAAGAGACCCAGTACTTC
17	TRBD1	TRBJ2-2	NA	TRBV18	CASSHPTGTGWSGELFF	TGTGCCAGCTCTCACCCGACCGGGACAGGGTGGTCCGGGGAGCTGTTTTTT
15	NA	TRBJ1-2	NA	TRBV7-8	CASSPDSGFRSGYTF	TGTGCCAGCAGCCCAGATAGCGGGTTCAGGAGTGGCTACACCTTC